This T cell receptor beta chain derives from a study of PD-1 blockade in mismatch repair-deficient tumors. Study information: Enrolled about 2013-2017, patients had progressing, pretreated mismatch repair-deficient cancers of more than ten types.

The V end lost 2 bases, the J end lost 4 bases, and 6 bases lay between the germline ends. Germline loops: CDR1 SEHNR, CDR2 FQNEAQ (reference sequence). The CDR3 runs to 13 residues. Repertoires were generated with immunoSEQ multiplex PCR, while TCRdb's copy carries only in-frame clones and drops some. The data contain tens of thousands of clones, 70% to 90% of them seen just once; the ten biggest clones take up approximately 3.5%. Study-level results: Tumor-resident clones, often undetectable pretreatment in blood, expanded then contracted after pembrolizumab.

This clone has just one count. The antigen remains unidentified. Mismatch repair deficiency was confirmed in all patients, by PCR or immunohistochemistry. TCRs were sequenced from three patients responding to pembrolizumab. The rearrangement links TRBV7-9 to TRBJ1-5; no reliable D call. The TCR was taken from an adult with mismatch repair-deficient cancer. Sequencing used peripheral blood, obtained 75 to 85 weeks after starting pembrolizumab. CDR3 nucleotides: TGTGCCAGCAGCTTAACCTCTAATCAGCCCCAGCATTTT. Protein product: CASSLTSNQPQHF.